This paragraph covers one T cell receptor beta chain sequence. The source of the sample is a study of blood T cell repertoires in COVID-19. Germline values: CDR1 GTSNPN, CDR2 SVGIG (reference sequence). Between the trimmed V and J ends, which lost 0 bases and 6 bases, there was a span of 15 bases. The CDR3 has 15 amino acids. TCRdb's copy holds only in-frame clones and misses some; the assay was immunoSEQ multiplex PCR. The profile shows about 150,000 clones, 65% to 85% of them singletons. This clonotype was sampled from a man aged 25 to 40 with COVID-19, enrolled during active disease. The source material was peripheral blood. V is TRBV30 and J is TRBJ1-5, with a weak D call TRBD1 (6 bases). The CDR3 DNA reads TGTGCCTGGAGTGTAAGGGGGGGGCTGCCTCAGCCCCAGCATTTT. It is translated as CAWSVRGGLPQPQHF.